This T cell receptor beta chain came from a study of blood T cell repertoires in COVID-19. Whole-study context: Samples came from the United States, Italy and Spain, spanning acute and convalescent COVID-19. Sources were T cells, B-cell-depleted T cells, or PBMCs; the material itself was cDNA or gDNA.

V shed 0 bases, J shed 6 bases, and the junction held 3 bases outside the gene matches. The CDR3 totals 15 residues. From germline, CDR1 is LGHNA and CDR2 YNFKEQ. Authors' analysis steps: Nucleated cell counts were estimated from reference gene primer amplification. Sequencing used immunoSEQ multiplex PCR; TCRdb keeps in-frame clones, though not all of them. V and J calls and clone size are given by that table; D and trimming were obtained from the DNA. The sample shows around 260,000 clones, roughly 89% of them seen only once. The sequenced material came from peripheral blood. The clonotype was recovered from a woman aged 25 to 39 with active or convalescent COVID-19. The chain employs TRBV4-2 and TRBJ2-2; TRBD1 agrees at 8 bases. In DNA, the CDR3 is TGTGCCAGCAGCCAAGATCCAGGGGGCGCCGGGGAGCTGTTTTTT. It specifies CASSQDPGGAGELFF.